The rows below give T cell receptor beta chains drawn from one sample of a study of post-analysis software for immune sequencing data. TCRdb reprocessed the PCR reads with MiXCR, giving one entry per CDR3 protein. The table records hundreds of thousands of distinct CDR3 sequences, about 32% of them present only once. The specimen was blood. These TCRs come from a girl aged 10 to 17 with multiple sclerosis. The CDR3 runs from the conserved cysteine through the conserved F or W. D genes are given only for firm matches. Expanded clones get a size class; other rows say once, few or many, or leave the size out.

V	length	D	J	size	DNA	CDR3
TRBV12-3/TRBV12-4	16	TRBD1	TRBJ2-3	few	TGTGCCAGCAGCCGCCGACAGGGGGCGGGCACAGATACGCAGTATTTT	CASSRRQGAGTDTQYF
TRBV6-2/TRBV6-3	12	.	TRBJ1-2	.	TGTGCCAGCCGATCCGACAGCTATGGCTACACCTTC	CASRSDSYGYTF
TRBV28	14	.	TRBJ2-3	few	TGTGCCAGCACCCCCTTGCGGAGCCGGGATACGCAGTATTTT	CASTPLRSRDTQYF
TRBV4-1	14	TRBD1	TRBJ2-7	.	TGCGCCAACAGCCCAAGGGACAGGGGCTACGAGCAGTACTTC	CANSPRDRGYEQYF
TRBV13	17	TRBD1	TRBJ2-3	few	TGTGCCAGCAGCCCCTCAGACAGGGGGCCCTCCACAGATACGCAGTATTTT	CASSPSDRGPSTDTQYF
TRBV20-1	12	.	TRBJ1-2	few	TGCAGTGCTAGCCCGCAAAACTATGGCTACACCTTC	CSASPQNYGYTF
TRBV7-9	12	.	TRBJ2-1	few	TGTGCCAGCAGCTTGGTGAGCAGGGGGCAGTTCTTC	CASSLVSRGQFF
TRBV2	15	TRBD1	TRBJ2-3	.	TGTGCCAGCAGTTGGTCGGGACAGGGTACAGATACGCAGTATTTT	CASSWSGQGTDTQYF
TRBV9	13	TRBD1	TRBJ1-2	few	TGTGCCAGCAGCGAATCCTCAGGGGGCGGCTACACCTTC	CASSESSGGGYTF
TRBV7-2	17	TRBD2	TRBJ2-7	.	TGTGCCAGCAGCTACTCCGGGACTAGCGGGATCAACTACGAGCAGTACTTC	CASSYSGTSGINYEQYF
TRBV5-5	14	.	TRBJ2-7	.	TGTGCCAGCAGCTTGATGGCCAGTCCCTACGAGCAGTACTTC	CASSLMASPYEQYF
TRBV10-3	15	.	TRBJ1-2	.	TGTGCCATCAGTCCCTCCGCCGCTGGGCGGGATGGCTACACCTTC	CAISPSAAGRDGYTF
TRBV14	13	.	TRBJ2-3	few	TGTGCCAGCAGCCCAAGACTTGGCGCTACGCAGTATTTT	CASSPRLGATQYF
TRBV15	14	.	TRBJ1-1	.	TGTGCCACCAGCAGAGGGGATGTTGGAACTGAAGCTTTCTTT	CATSRGDVGTEAFF
TRBV6-6	14	.	TRBJ2-4	many	TGTGCCAGCAGCTCAGGGTTAGCCAAAAACATTCAGTACTTC	CASSSGLAKNIQYF
TRBV7-2	16	.	TRBJ1-6	.	TGTGCCAGCAGCTTAGATATTGGGCGGACTAATTCACCCCTCCACTTT	CASSLDIGRTNSPLHF
TRBV20-1	14	.	TRBJ2-3	.	TGCAGTTCGACTCCGAGTGGGGGTACAGATACGCAGTATTTT	CSSTPSGGTDTQYF